This T cell receptor (beta chain) was recovered during a study of chemoradiotherapy in HPV16-positive cancers. The table came from immunoSEQ multiplex PCR; TCRdb's copy has only in-frame clones and leaves some out. The sample shows over 30,000 clones, about 86% of them seen only once. This receptor was obtained from a human donor with HPV-associated anogenital cancer. Sequences were derived from blood, sampled from a patient who underwent chemoradiotherapy.

This CDR3 reads CASSLGGYYGYTF. In DNA, the CDR3 is TGTGCCAGCAGCTTAGGGGGATACTATGGCTACACCTTC. The V call is TRBV5-8, the J call TRBJ1-2; D is possibly TRBD1 (6 bases). This CDR3 is built from 13 residues. CDR1 is SGHTS and CDR2 is YDEGEE in the germline V gene. The V and J ends lost 2 bases and 3 bases respectively, with 8 bases between them.